Shown below are 17 T cell receptor beta chains from a single sample sequenced in a study of shared clonotypes between healthy human individuals. TCRdb's copy holds only in-frame clones and misses some; the assay was immunoSEQ multiplex PCR. The data contain 2 million to 3 million clones, 93% of them singletons. Sequencing was performed on naive CD4+ T cells from PBMCs. Sample subset: CD45RA+ positively selected. These receptor sequences come from a man between 18 and 29 years old in good health. Some clones in this sample may be carry-over from other donors' samples.

This clone was seen once. The chain joins TRBV7-3 to TRBJ1-1, with 7 nucleotides matching TRBD1. Losses at the gene ends were 5 bases for V and 6 bases for J; bases not matched to a gene: 6. The CDR3 contains 13 residues. Germline V lookup: CDR1 SGHTA, CDR2 FQGTGA. This CDR3 reads CASSREGASEAFF. As DNA, the CDR3 is TGTGCCAGCAGCCGCGAGGGGGCGTCTGAAGCTTTCTTT.

This sequence joins TRBV2 and TRBJ1-2; D is possibly TRBD1 (5 bases). CDR3 size: 15 residues. V was shortened by 6 bases and J by 5 bases, with 19 bases between the two germline ends. CDR1 and CDR2 from the germline V gene are SNHLY and FYNNEI. CDR3 loop: CASRQRMTAPYGYTF. CDR3 nucleotide sequence: TGTGCCAGCAGACAGCGAATGACAGCGCCTTATGGCTACACCTTC.

This clone has just one count. This sequence joins TRBV7-7 and TRBJ1-1; D unresolved. V was cut by 5 bases and J by 6 bases, with 10 bases left in between. The CDR3 loop spans 12 amino acids. Per germline, CDR1 SSHAT and CDR2 FNYEAQ (reference sequence). This chain's CDR3 is CASSPGVAEAFF. The DNA of the CDR3 is TGTGCCAGCAGCCCCGGGGTAGCTGAAGCTTTCTTT. Combining the CDR3 with reference TRBV7-7 and TRBJ1-1 gives the whole variable domain GAGVSQSPRYKVTKRGQDVTLRCDPISSHATLYWYQQALGQGPEFLTYFNYEAQPDKSGLPSDRFSAERPEGSISTLTIQRTEQRDSAMYRCASSPGVAEAFFGQGTRLTVV.

This chain links TRBV7-9 with TRBJ2-7; TRBD1 is a possible D gene (5 bases). Germline-derived CDR1 and CDR2 are SEHNR and FQNEAQ (reference sequence). The CDR3 totals 14 residues. The germline V and J ends were trimmed by 5 bases and 3 bases, with 14 bases remaining between them. This CDR3 reads CASSGPQGYYEQYF. In DNA form, the CDR3 reads TGTGCCAGCAGCGGCCCGCAGGGTTACTACGAGCAGTACTTC.

The chain recombines TRBV29-1 with TRBJ1-1; D ambiguous. Per the germline V gene, CDR1 is SQVTM and CDR2 is ANQGSEA. V was shortened by 6 bases and J by 6 bases, with 29 bases between the two germline ends. The CDR3 is made up of 17 amino acids. CDR3 DNA sequence: TGCAGCGTCGAGGGAGCGACGGGTTCAGGCGCACGGGCTGAAGCTTTCTTT. Translating it yields CSVEGATGSGARAEAFF.

This clone has just one count. The chain employs TRBV28 and TRBJ2-1; either TRBD1 or TRBD2 may fit D (5 bases each). V shed 7 bases and J shed 2 bases, with 18 bases lying between them. The CDR3 spans 16 residues. In germline, CDR1 is MDHEN, CDR2 SYDVKM. The CDR3 DNA is TGTGCCAGCACCTCGGCCGGGGCTGGCACCTACAATGAGCAGTTCTTC. Its protein is CASTSAGAGTYNEQFF. The full variable domain, with the rest looked up from reference TRBV28 and TRBJ2-1, is DVKVTQSSRYLVKRTGEKVFLECVQDMDHENMFWYRQDPGLGLRLIYFSYDVKMKEKGDIPEGYSVSREKKERFSLILESASTNQTSMYLCASTSAGAGTYNEQFFGPGTRLTVL.

The chain combines TRBV5-1 with TRBJ2-2, with 9 bases identical to TRBD1. The CDR3 covers 16 residues. J gave up 2 bases and V 4 bases, and 6 bases lay outside the gene matches. Per germline, CDR1 SGHRS and CDR2 YFSETQ. The CDR3 reads CASSPGTGYNTGELFF. Written as DNA, the CDR3 is TGCGCCAGCAGCCCCGGGACAGGGTATAACACCGGGGAGCTGTTTTTT.

This clone was counted a single time. This chain joins TRBV9 and TRBJ2-2, with no clear D. Trimming removed 0 bases from V and 4 bases from J, with 10 bases in between. The CDR3 spans 15 residues. Germline values: CDR1 SGDLS, CDR2 YYNGEE. The CDR3 reads CASSVEVVATGELFF. The CDR3 region has the DNA TGTGCCAGCAGCGTAGAGGTGGTGGCCACCGGGGAGCTGTTTTTT.

This clone appeared a few times. The J gene is TRBJ1-1, the V gene TRBV28; D unresolved. V was pared by 9 bases and J by 1 base, with 12 bases between. Germline CDR1 reads MDHEN; CDR2 reads SYDVKM. This CDR3 spans 13 amino acids. CDR3 nucleotide sequence: TGTGCCAGTGCCGCCGGAACGAACACTGAAGCTTTCTTT. Its translation is CASAAGTNTEAFF.

The rearrangement joins TRBV6-5 to TRBJ2-1, with D perhaps TRBD1 or TRBD2 (5 bases each). Germline-derived CDR1 and CDR2 are MNHEY and SVGAGI. V gave up 5 bases and J gave up 7 bases, with 18 bases separating them. The CDR3 runs 15 residues. The chain's CDR3 is CASSRAGTPTNEQFF. The CDR3 coding sequence is TGTGCCAGCAGTCGTGCCGGGACGCCCACTAATGAGCAGTTCTTC.

J is TRBJ1-5 and V is TRBV28, with a tentative D call TRBD1 (5 bases). Trimming removed 8 bases at V and 5 bases at J, with 22 bases between. This CDR3 comprises 16 residues. The germline V gene encodes CDR1 MDHEN and CDR2 SYDVKM. The CDR3 loop reads CASSPQGLLRDQPQHF. CDR3 bases: TGTGCCAGCTCCCCCCAGGGACTCCTTAGGGATCAGCCCCAGCATTTT.

The V call is TRBV9, the J call TRBJ2-7; 7 bases are shared with TRBD1. Germline loops: CDR1 SGDLS, CDR2 YYNGEE. This CDR3 is 14 amino acids long. Trimming took 0 bases from V and 5 from J; bases not matched to a gene: 5. CDR3 protein: CASSVEAGGHEQYF. CDR3 bases: TGTGCCAGCAGCGTAGAGGCAGGGGGTCACGAGCAGTACTTC.

The V gene is TRBV7-2, the J gene TRBJ2-5; 8 bases agree with TRBD2. This CDR3 has 17 amino acids. Germline V gives CDR1 SGHTA, CDR2 FQGNSA. V trimming: 3 bases; J trimming: 2 bases; junction bases outside the gene matches: 11. The CDR3 DNA reads TGTGCCAGCAGCTTCTCTTACTATAGCGGGAATCAAGAGACCCAGTACTTC. Its protein is CASSFSYYSGNQETQYF.

This clone occurred a few times. The genes are TRBV30 and TRBJ1-1, with D possibly TRBD1 on 6 matching bases. Trimming left V 8 bases short and J 6 bases short, with 19 bases between. There are 13 residues in the CDR3. Germline V gives CDR1 GTSNPN, CDR2 SVGIG (reference sequence). The CDR3 spells CASTQGGGPEAFF. CDR3 DNA: TGTGCCAGTACACAGGGAGGTGGCCCTGAAGCTTTCTTT.

The chain couples TRBV14 to TRBJ1-1; D gene unclear. Germline lookup yields CDR1 SGHDN and CDR2 FVKESK. The ends were cut back, 5 bases at V and 4 bases at J, with 14 bases in the middle. CDR3 length: 14 amino acids. This CDR3 reads CASSVHGGSTEAFF. The CDR3 DNA reads as TGTGCCAGCAGCGTACATGGTGGGAGCACTGAAGCTTTCTTT.

The genes are TRBV4-3 and TRBJ2-3; 8 positions agree with TRBD2. The germline gives CDR1 LGHNA, CDR2 YSLEER. This CDR3 contains 17 residues. V lost 0 bases, J lost 2 bases, and 7 bases stayed unmatched. CDR3 nucleotide sequence: TGCGCCAGCAGCCAAGATTCAACTAGCGGCCACACAGATACGCAGTATTTT. Translating gives CASSQDSTSGHTDTQYF.

This chain uses TRBV7-9 with TRBJ2-3; 11 nucleotides agree with TRBD2. Germline lookup yields CDR1 SEHNR and CDR2 FQNEAQ (reference sequence). V was pared by 1 base and J by 4 bases, with 4 bases of the junction left unmatched. The CDR3 covers 16 residues. The CDR3 nucleotides read TGTGCCAGCAGCTTAGGAACACTAGCGGGAGCAGATACGCAGTATTTT. It codes for CASSLGTLAGADTQYF.